These 24 T cell receptor beta chains came from one sample sequenced in a study of identical twins. TCRdb re-called the 5' RACE reads with MiXCR, one entry per CDR3 protein. The table has about 660,000 distinct CDR3 sequences, roughly 8% seen once; the top ten hold roughly 0.97%. The sample was also reused in another study, on yellow fever vaccine responses in identical twins.

The sample comprised PBMCs. The receptor source for this set is a woman between 18 and 29 years old in good health.

This clonotype was observed at least ten times. The genes are TRBV12-3 or TRBV12-4 and TRBJ1-2; D call uncertain. This CDR3 contains 13 residues. Trimming shortened V by 2 bases and J by 2 bases, and 6 bases separated the two germline ends. The CDR3 DNA sequence: TGTGCCAGCAGTTTACGGAGCAACTATGGCTACACCTTC. Translated, it gives CASSLRSNYGYTF.

This chain joins TRBV27 and TRBJ2-1, with 10 bases that match TRBD2. CDR1 and CDR2 (germline): MNHEY, SMNVEV (reference sequence). CDR3 size: 15 residues. Trimming took 5 bases from V and 8 from J; bases not matched to a gene: 9. This CDR3 is CASSTSGAGRDEQFF. In nucleotides, the CDR3 is TGTGCCAGCAGTACTAGCGGGGCGGGGAGGGATGAGCAGTTCTTC.

This clonotype occurred a few times. The chain carries TRBV6-1 and TRBJ1-2; D not resolved. Germline values: CDR1 MNHNS, CDR2 SASEGT. The CDR3 length is 13 residues. The V gene lost 6 bases and the J gene lost 4 bases, with 12 bases spanning the gap. DNA for the CDR3: TGTGCCAGCAGCCGATCCGAGGGCTATGGCTACACCTTC. Translated: CASSRSEGYGYTF.

This chain's CDR3 is CASSEVASGGSYNEQFF. The CDR3 nucleotides are TGTGCCAGCAGTGAGGTTGCTAGCGGGGGGTCGTACAATGAGCAGTTCTTC. V gene TRBV25-1 combines with J gene TRBJ2-1; 11 bases are a match to TRBD2. The germline CDR1 and CDR2 sequences are MGHDK and SYGVNS. The CDR3 is made up of 17 amino acids. V trimming: 3 bases; J trimming: 4 bases; junction bases outside the gene matches: 8.

V is TRBV12-3 or TRBV12-4 and J is TRBJ2-2; no definite D call. V was pared by 6 bases and J by 8 bases, with 7 bases between. This CDR3 comprises 11 residues. CDR3 region: CASSPVGELFF. CDR3 DNA: TGTGCCAGCAGCCCCGTGGGGGAGCTGTTTTTT.

V and J are TRBV25-1 and TRBJ2-7; 8 positions agree with TRBD2. The CDR3 length is 14 residues. After removal of 6 bases from V and 5 bases from J, the junction contained 9 bases not matched to a gene. Germline V gene sequence: CDR1 MGHDK, CDR2 SYGVNS. CDR3 coding DNA: TGTGCCAGCAGACCCACTCAAGCGGGAGACGAGCAGTACTTC. Protein sequence: CASRPTQAGDEQYF.

The sample holds many counts of this clonotype. The genes are TRBV12-3 or TRBV12-4 and TRBJ1-3; the D is unclear. This CDR3 spans 13 amino acids. With 7 bases removed from V and 12 bases from J, the gap between germline ends came to 19 bases. The CDR3 DNA reads TGTGCCAGCAAACCCGCGGCCAGGAAGGGCATATATTTT. Translated, it gives CASKPAARKGIYF.

This clonotype has just a few counts. This chain links TRBV4-3 with TRBJ2-7; D may be TRBD1 (5 bases). This CDR3 spans 18 amino acids. V lost 0 bases and J 3 bases, leaving 21 bases between the germline ends. The germline gives CDR1 LGHNA, CDR2 YSLEER. CDR3 amino acids: CASSQDRVGVGVIYEQYF. The CDR3 DNA sequence: TGCGCCAGCAGCCAAGACAGGGTTGGGGTCGGTGTTATCTACGAGCAGTACTTC.

The chain links TRBV10-3 to TRBJ2-5; D unclear. The ends were cut back, 3 bases at V and 5 bases at J, with 16 bases in the middle. This CDR3 is built from 15 residues. Germline V CDR1 and CDR2: ENHRY, SYGVKD. As DNA, the CDR3 is TGTGCCATCAGTGACCCCGCGCTAGGTCAGGAGACCCAGTACTTC. Its translation: CAISDPALGQETQYF.

This clonotype was seen a handful of times. The V and J genes are TRBV12-3 or TRBV12-4 and TRBJ2-3; weak D call: TRBD2 (6 bases). V lost 2 bases to trimming and J lost 1 base, with 19 bases between them. The CDR3 is 18 amino acids. For the CDR3, the DNA is TGTGCCAGCAGTTTAAAAATGTCCGGAGGAGGGGGCACAGATACGCAGTATTTT. Protein sequence: CASSLKMSGGGGTDTQYF.

This clonotype was recorded at least ten times. This chain uses TRBV7-9 with TRBJ1-1; no firm D call. The ends were cut back, 0 bases at V and 6 bases at J, with 8 bases in the middle. The germline CDR1 and CDR2 sequences are SEHNR and FQNEAQ (reference sequence). The CDR3 length is 13 residues. The CDR3 nucleotides read TGTGCCAGCAGCTTAGCGTCTGACCCTGAAGCTTTCTTT. It specifies CASSLASDPEAFF.

The V call is TRBV6-1, the J call TRBJ2-7; 10 bases match TRBD2. Germline V gives CDR1 MNHNS, CDR2 SASEGT. This CDR3 comprises 15 residues. V dropped 7 bases and J dropped 3; count of bases not matched to a gene: 9. The CDR3 DNA reads as TGTGCCAGCAACCAACCGCTAGCGGGGGACTACGAGCAGTACTTC. It yields the protein CASNQPLAGDYEQYF.

This clonotype has only a few counts. The CDR3 loop reads CSARVRQWYDNSPLHF. Written as DNA, the CDR3 is TGCAGTGCTAGAGTTCGGCAGTGGTACGATAATTCACCCCTCCACTTT. The gene calls are TRBV20-1 and TRBJ1-6; D gene uncertain. The CDR3 loop spans 16 amino acids. With 1 base removed from V and 5 bases from J, the gap between germline ends came to 15 bases. CDR1 is DFQATT and CDR2 is SNEGSKA in the germline V gene (reference sequence).

The genes are TRBV19 and TRBJ2-2; no firm D call. This CDR3 comprises 14 residues. From germline, CDR1 is LNHDA and CDR2 SQIVND (reference sequence). V was pared by 1 base and J by 3 bases, with 6 bases between. The DNA of the CDR3 is TGTGCCAGTAGTATAGGCCCGCACACCGGGGAGCTGTTTTTT. It translates to CASSIGPHTGELFF.

In this sample, this clonotype turned up a few times. In DNA, the CDR3 is TGTGCCAGCAGCTTAGATCCCGGGACAGGGCCCTACAATGAGCAGTTCTTC. This translates into CASSLDPGTGPYNEQFF. The V gene is TRBV11-3, the J gene TRBJ2-1; TRBD1 matches 9 bases. V dropped 0 bases and J dropped 2; count of bases not matched to a gene: 5. Per the germline V gene, CDR1 is SGHNT and CDR2 is YENEEA. This CDR3 is built from 17 residues.

This clonotype was seen at least ten times. The CDR3 DNA is TGTGCCAGCAGCTTGGGAGGGGGAGATTACGTGGCGGAGACCCAGTACTTC. It yields the protein CASSLGGGDYVAETQYF. The chain recombines TRBV7-6 with TRBJ2-5, with D possibly being TRBD2 (7 bases). V lost 3 bases, J lost 5 bases, and 22 bases lay in between. The CDR3 sequence is 17 residues long. Germline CDR1 is SGHVS and CDR2 is FNYEAQ.

Remarks on this clonotype: At one of its ends the junction is not consistent with the germline gene, which may arise from a read error. The V and J genes are TRBV28 and TRBJ2-1; 8 bases align to TRBD2. The CDR3 runs 15 residues. Per germline, CDR1 MDHEN and CDR2 SYDVKM. CDR3 coding DNA: TGTGCCAGCAGTTTATCCTCCGACAGGACCCACGGGGGGGTCTTC. The encoded protein is CASSLSSDRTHGGVF.

The CDR3 DNA is TGTGCCAGCAGCCGGACGGGGGCTGGTGGCTACACCTTC. It encodes CASSRTGAGGYTF. The chain couples TRBV5-6 to TRBJ1-2; possibly TRBD1 for D (6 bases). The V end was cut by 4 bases, the J end by 7 bases, with 14 bases between. Germline CDR1 is SGHDT and CDR2 is YYEEEE. The CDR3 runs 13 residues.

This clonotype was seen a handful of times. The rearrangement uses TRBV25-1 and TRBJ2-1; D uncertain. The length of the CDR3 is 13 residues. Germline V gene lookup returns CDR1 MGHDK and CDR2 SYGVNS. The V end lost 5 bases, the J end lost 4 bases, and 9 bases lay between the germline ends. The CDR3 loop is CASSPWGYNEQFF. CDR3 coding DNA: TGTGCCAGCAGTCCCTGGGGTTACAATGAGCAGTTCTTC.

This clonotype was seen a few times. The chain has TRBV11-2 and TRBJ2-1; 9 bases align to TRBD2. The CDR3 is 13 residues long. Germline CDR1 reads SGHAT; CDR2 reads FQNNGV. V shed 4 bases, J shed 9 bases, and the junction held 4 bases outside the gene matches. This CDR3 is CASSSGLAVEQFF. CDR3 DNA sequence: TGTGCCAGCAGCTCGGGACTAGCTGTTGAGCAGTTCTTC.

This clonotype was counted a few times. The V call is TRBV27, the J call TRBJ1-2; no definite D call. The germline V and J ends were trimmed by 5 bases and 3 bases, with 13 bases remaining between them. Germline V gene data show CDR1 as MNHEY and CDR2 as SMNVEV (reference sequence). The CDR3 runs 14 residues. DNA of the CDR3: TGTGCCAGCAGTCCCCGTAGAGGGCACTATGGCTACACCTTC. Protein product: CASSPRRGHYGYTF.

The table lists this clonotype with a few counts. The chain joins TRBV11-2 to TRBJ2-7; 7 positions agree with TRBD2. Germline V gene lookup returns CDR1 SGHAT and CDR2 FQNNGV. V was clipped by 5 bases and J by 4 bases; unmatched bases: 5. CDR3 length: 13 residues. CDR3 sequence reads: CASSGGEGYEQYF. For the CDR3, the DNA is TGTGCCAGCAGCGGAGGGGAGGGATACGAGCAGTACTTC.

This clonotype was picked up many times. V and J are TRBV15 and TRBJ2-7; a weak D match, TRBD2 (6 bases). This CDR3 is 15 amino acids long. Germline V gene data show CDR1 as LNHNV and CDR2 as YYDKDF (reference sequence). Trimming left V 0 bases short and J 5 bases short, with 14 bases between. Written as DNA, the CDR3 is TGTGCCACCAGCAGAGATGTGGGAGGCATCCACGAGCAGTACTTC. It specifies CATSRDVGGIHEQYF.

This clonotype was counted a few times. The chain carries TRBV28 and TRBJ1-5; 8 bases fit TRBD1. The J segment lost 1 base and the V segment lost 2 bases, leaving 16 bases of the junction unmatched. Germline V lookup: CDR1 MDHEN, CDR2 SYDVKM. The CDR3 covers 20 residues. CDR3 residues: CASSLPGQGASGRSNQPQHF. The CDR3 DNA is TGTGCCAGCAGTTTACCCGGACAGGGCGCCTCAGGGAGAAGCAATCAGCCCCAGCATTTT. The full variable domain, completed using reference TRBV28 and TRBJ1-5, is DVKVTQSSRYLVKRTGEKVFLECVQDMDHENMFWYRQDPGLGLRLIYFSYDVKMKEKGDIPEGYSVSREKKERFSLILESASTNQTSMYLCASSLPGQGASGRSNQPQHFGDGTRLSIL.